Shown below are 14 T cell receptor beta chains from a single sample sequenced in a study of tumor-infiltrating lymphocytes in localized non-small cell lung cancer. The table came from immunoSEQ multiplex PCR; TCRdb's copy has only in-frame clones and leaves some out. In the table there are just under 30,000 clones, roughly 88% of which are singletons. Material for sequencing was lung tumor tissue. These receptors were taken from a human donor with non-small cell lung cancer.

The V and J genes are TRBV14 and TRBJ1-3; D is uncertain. The V and J ends lost 0 bases and 4 bases respectively, with 4 bases between them. Per germline, CDR1 SGHDN and CDR2 FVKESK. CDR3 length: 13 amino acids. The CDR3 nucleotides read TGTGCCAGCAGCCAAGACAGGGGAAACACCATATATTTT. Protein sequence: CASSQDRGNTIYF.

The chain employs TRBV7-2 and TRBJ2-3; D uncertain. CDR1 SGHTA and CDR2 FQGNSA come from the germline V gene. This CDR3 region has 16 residues. The V end was cut by 2 bases, the J end by 8 bases, with 20 bases between. CDR3: CASSLKHTWPAGTQYF. DNA for the CDR3: TGTGCCAGCAGCTTAAAACATACATGGCCAGCCGGTACGCAGTATTTT.

The chain combines TRBV15 with TRBJ1-1, with D unclear. The CDR3 has 13 residues. The germline V and J ends were trimmed by 1 base and 4 bases, with 7 bases remaining between them. Germline V lookup: CDR1 LNHNV, CDR2 YYDKDF (reference sequence). The CDR3 nucleotides read TGTGCCACCAGCAGAGCTGATGGCACTGAAGCTTTCTTT. Residues: CATSRADGTEAFF.

The chain links TRBV18 to TRBJ1-5, with TRBD1 matching over 7 bases. V was pared by 3 bases and J by 0 bases, with 8 bases of the junction left unmatched. Germline V gene lookup returns CDR1 KGHSH and CDR2 LQKENI. The CDR3 covers 17 residues. The chain's CDR3 is CASSPRRQGVSNQPQHF. The CDR3 DNA reads as TGTGCCAGCTCACCCCGCCGTCAGGGGGTTAGCAATCAGCCCCAGCATTTT. The full variable domain, in which reference TRBV18 and TRBJ1-5 provide the parts outside the CDR3, is NAGVMQNPRHLVRRRGQEARLRCSPMKGHSHVYWYRQLPEEGLKFMVYLQKENIIDESGMPKERFSAEFPKEGPSILRIQQVVRGDSAAYFCASSPRRQGVSNQPQHFGDGTRLSIL.

The gene calls are TRBV5-5 and TRBJ2-1; tentative D call: TRBD1 (5 bases). Trimming took off 4 bases at V and 8 bases at J, with 13 bases between the two ends. Germline assignment: CDR1 SGHKS and CDR2 YYEKEE (reference sequence). The CDR3 runs to 13 residues. This chain's CDR3 is CASSPPGIDEQFF. The CDR3 DNA reads TGTGCCAGCAGCCCGCCAGGGATAGATGAGCAGTTCTTC.

V usage is TRBV5-4 and J usage is TRBJ2-1; TRBD2 is a possible D gene (5 bases). Germline CDR1 SGHNT, CDR2 YYREEE (reference sequence). CDR3 length: 15 residues. V lost 3 bases to trimming and J lost 0 bases, with 10 bases between them. The CDR3 protein is CASSSGESSYNEQFF. DNA of the CDR3: TGTGCCAGCAGCTCCGGGGAGAGCTCCTACAATGAGCAGTTCTTC.

The gene calls are TRBV5-4 and TRBJ1-1, with D unclear. Looked up from germline, CDR1 is SGHNT and CDR2 is YYREEE (reference sequence). The CDR3 contains 12 residues. The V gene lost 2 bases and the J gene lost 4 bases, with 6 bases spanning the gap. CDR3 nucleotides: TGTGCCAGCAGCTTACAGAGCACTGAAGCTTTCTTT. It encodes CASSLQSTEAFF.

This clone was counted a single time. The chain has TRBV7-2 and TRBJ1-5; D uncertain. Germline V gene data show CDR1 as SGHTA and CDR2 as FQGNSA. The CDR3 consists of 18 residues. With 0 bases removed from V and 1 base from J, the gap between germline ends came to 16 bases. The chain's CDR3 is CASSLASPGRGSNQPQHF. The DNA for the CDR3 is TGTGCCAGCAGCTTAGCTTCACCGGGGAGAGGCAGCAATCAGCCCCAGCATTTT.

The chain links TRBV13 to TRBJ1-1, with D unresolved. V lost 7 bases to trimming and J lost 11 bases, with 23 bases between them. Germline CDR1 and CDR2: PRHDT and FYEKMQ (reference sequence). The CDR3 length is 14 residues. The CDR3 nucleotides are TGTGCCAGCACCACCCCCGGCAGCCAAGTTGGGGCTTTCTTT. Protein product: CASTTPGSQVGAFF.

J is TRBJ2-2 and V is TRBV27, with D perhaps matching TRBD2 (5 bases). There are 13 residues in the CDR3. V lost 3 bases, J lost 6 bases, and 8 bases lay in between. Germline loops: CDR1 MNHEY, CDR2 SMNVEV (reference sequence). The CDR3 nucleotides read TGTGCCAGCAGTTTCTTGGAGGCCGGGGAGCTGTTTTTT. It yields the protein CASSFLEAGELFF.

The V call is TRBV4-2, the J call TRBJ1-2, with no clear D. Trimming shortened V by 0 bases and J by 8 bases, and 13 bases separated the two germline ends. This CDR3 has 14 residues. Germline CDR1 reads LGHNA; CDR2 reads YNFKEQ. The CDR3 here is CASSQESHPGGYTF. Written as DNA, the CDR3 is TGTGCCAGCAGCCAAGAGTCTCACCCCGGGGGCTACACCTTC.

As for this clone: One junction end does not reproduce the germline sequence, and a read error may be involved. This sequence joins TRBV27 and TRBJ1-1, with TRBD1 matching over 7 bases. Germline V CDR1 and CDR2: MNHEY, SMNVEV (reference sequence). The CDR3 extends over 15 amino acids. CDR3 bases: TGTGCCAGCAGTCTTAGACAGGGCGGGCATACTGAAACTTTCTTT. This gives the protein CASSLRQGGHTETFF.

This clone was observed a few times. This chain connects TRBV4-2 to TRBJ2-2, with D perhaps matching TRBD2 (5 bases). Germline assignment: CDR1 LGHNA and CDR2 YNFKEQ. The V gene lost 1 base and the J gene lost 1 base, with 13 bases spanning the gap. The CDR3 spans 17 residues. CDR3 amino acids: CASSQVPRAKNTGELFF. The DNA of the CDR3 is TGTGCCAGCAGCCAAGTTCCGCGGGCAAAGAACACCGGGGAGCTGTTTTTT.

The chain is built from TRBV6-5 and TRBJ1-1, with 9 bases that match TRBD1. Germline trimming cut 6 bases from V and 6 bases from J; bases unmatched to any gene: 5. CDR3 length: 13 residues. The germline gives CDR1 MNHEY, CDR2 SVGAGI. Here the CDR3 DNA reads TGTGCCAGCAGGGGACAGGGTGTCCCTGAAGCTTTCTTT. Protein: CASRGQGVPEAFF.